This T cell receptor beta chain comes out of a study of blood T cells in healthy people across ages. Germline values: CDR1 DFQATT, CDR2 SNEGSKA (reference sequence). The CDR3 runs to 14 residues. Trimming cost V 2 bases and J 1 base, with 8 bases left between them. Through a sample-barcoded 5' primer and a J-beta primer mix, a second PCR was run for roughly 6 to 12 cycles. TCRdb reprocessed the 5' RACE reads with MiXCR, giving one entry per CDR3 protein. The data contain more than 900,000 distinct CDR3 sequences, under 30% of them singletons. Those donating, healthy Caucasian individuals from Russia, were aged roughly 6 to 100. This clonotype was recorded at least ten times. The data also belong to a second study, concerning T cells of mothers and their children. That work states: A few healthy Caucasian mothers and their six children were the donors.

The rearrangement joins TRBV20-1 to TRBJ1-4; tentatively, D is TRBD1 (5 bases). The source is a girl aged 2-10 years in good health. The material sequenced was blood. CDR3 region: CSARKGLTNEKLFF. The CDR3 DNA reads TGCAGTGCTAGAAAGGGGTTAACTAATGAAAAACTGTTTTTT.